Presented here are 9 T cell receptor beta chains from one specimen sequenced in a study of Graves' ophthalmopathy and Graves' hyperthyroidism. Amplification of TCR beta CDR3 regions used RNA transcripts. RT-PCR with HTBI primers came first, then second-round multiplex PCR. TCRdb used MiXCR to reprocess the multiplex PCR reads, holding one entry per CDR3 protein. Of around 400,000 distinct CDR3 sequences detected, 20% to 25% appear once; the ten largest clones hold roughly 3%. Sequencing was done on a sample of peripheral blood. The receptors shown here come from a woman younger than 30 with stable Graves' hyperthyroidism.

This clonotype was seen a handful of times. The V gene is TRBV20-1, the J gene TRBJ2-2, with 10 bases aligning to TRBD1. CDR3 size: 15 residues. Trimming cost V 6 bases and J 7 bases; bases outside gene matches: 11. Germline V gives CDR1 DFQATT, CDR2 SNEGSKA (reference sequence). CDR3 sequence: CSAQEDRGSGGELFF. CDR3 DNA: TGCAGTGCCCAGGAGGACAGGGGGAGTGGCGGGGAGCTGTTTTTT.

The rearrangement links TRBV12-3 or TRBV12-4 to TRBJ2-7; 10 nucleotides match TRBD1. The CDR3 loop spans 14 amino acids. The V segment lost 5 bases and the J segment 5 bases; nucleotides outside the gene matches: 6. CDR3 nucleotide sequence: TGTGCCAGCAGTGTCCGGACAGGGGGGGACGAGCAGTACTTC. Amino acid sequence: CASSVRTGGDEQYF.

CDR3 DNA sequence: TGTGCCAGCAGCCCGACAGGGAGAGGAGGCTATGGCTACACCTTC. Protein sequence: CASSPTGRGGYGYTF. V gene TRBV12-3 or TRBV12-4 combines with J gene TRBJ1-2; the match to TRBD1 covers 7 bases. V was pared by 6 bases and J by 4 bases, with 11 bases of the junction left unmatched. The CDR3 runs 15 residues.

This clonotype was recorded a few times. This rearrangement joins TRBV24-1 to TRBJ2-5, with TRBD1 identical over 7 bases. This CDR3 contains 16 residues. V gave up 0 bases and J gave up 3 bases; unmatched junction bases: 6. Germline V gene lookup returns CDR1 KGHDR and CDR2 SFDVKD. CDR3 residues: CATSDLNGQDEETQYF. CDR3 DNA sequence: TGTGCCACCAGTGATTTGAATGGACAGGACGAAGAGACCCAGTACTTC.

This clonotype was seen at least ten times. The chain employs TRBV6-5 and TRBJ1-2; TRBD1 agrees at 10 bases. The CDR3 contains 13 residues. Losses at the gene ends were 6 bases for V and 3 bases for J; bases not matched to a gene: 1. The germline V gene has CDR1 MNHEY and CDR2 SVGAGI. CDR3 nucleotide sequence: TGTGCCAGCAGGGGACAGGGGTACTATGGCTACACCTTC. Amino acids: CASRGQGYYGYTF.

For this clonotype: A read error may produce the germline difference seen at one junction end. The chain carries TRBV2 and TRBJ1-6; D call uncertain. Germline values: CDR1 SNHLY, CDR2 FYNNEI. This CDR3 has 16 residues. CDR3 residues: CASSEVRPYSDSPLYF. The CDR3 DNA follows: TGTGCCAGCAGTGAAGTTAGGCCCTATTCTGATTCACCGCTCTACTTT.

This clonotype showed up many times. The chain carries TRBV24-1 and TRBJ2-3, with D perhaps TRBD1 (5 bases). The CDR3 is 16 residues long. V lost 6 bases, J lost 1 base, and 16 bases lay in between. Germline CDR1 and CDR2: KGHDR and SFDVKD. The CDR3 sequence: CATSPEAGYGTDTQYF. DNA of the CDR3: TGTGCCACCAGTCCTGAGGCAGGGTATGGCACAGATACGCAGTATTTT.

This clonotype was counted a single time. The genes are TRBV6-1 and TRBJ2-5; TRBD2 matches at 12 bases. The CDR3 has 15 amino acids. With 7 bases clipped from V and 4 bases from J, the junction kept 7 bases outside the gene matches. The germline gives CDR1 MNHNS, CDR2 SASEGT. The CDR3 loop reads CASTGLAGMRETQYF. CDR3 DNA: TGTGCCAGCACAGGACTAGCGGGAATGAGAGAGACCCAGTACTTC.

This clonotype occurred many times. The chain joins TRBV7-9 to TRBJ2-7, with 7 bases aligning to TRBD1. The CDR3 spans 13 residues. The J segment lost 4 bases and the V segment lost 8 bases, leaving 8 bases of the junction unmatched. Germline V CDR1 and CDR2: SEHNR, FQNEAQ (reference sequence). As DNA, the CDR3 is TGTGCCAGCTCCTCAACAGGGGCATACGAGCAGTACTTC. Its translation: CASSSTGAYEQYF.